A single T cell receptor (beta chain) is shown here with its context. These data come from a study of blood T cell repertoires in COVID-19. Turning to the study itself: Nucleic acid was either cDNA or gDNA, and it came from T cells, B-cell-depleted T cells, or PBMCs.

Participant age was about 18 to 89 years, and participants resided in 20 to 30 US areas. Repertoires were generated with immunoSEQ multiplex PCR, while TCRdb's copy carries only in-frame clones and drops some. The sample yields approximately 260,000 clones, about 86% seen once. The TCR was taken from a man aged 50-59 years who had recovered from COVID-19. Sequencing was performed on PBMCs or T cells enriched from blood (not recorded which).

CDR3 sequence (DNA): TGCAGCGTTGAAGATACTTTGGTGAGGCAGGGGTGGGGCGGCTACACCTTC. Its protein is CSVEDTLVRQGWGGYTF. The chain combines TRBV29-1 with TRBJ1-2, with D possibly being TRBD1 (6 bases). V was shortened by 0 bases and J by 8 bases, with 25 bases between the two germline ends. Germline-derived CDR1 and CDR2 are SQVTM and ANQGSEA. This CDR3 is built from 17 residues.